The 14 T cell receptor beta chains listed next were all sequenced from one sample in a study of cytomegalovirus exposure and HLA in healthy donors. The primer mix had 60 Vbeta and 13 Jbeta primers. Clones were read by immunoSEQ multiplex PCR, and TCRdb kept only the in-frame ones, dropping some. The repertoire has about 180,000 clones, 79% of them found once; the top ten carry 0.65% to 0.75%. Sequencing was performed on PBMCs. The source is a woman in her 40s in good health and CMV-seronegative.

The V call is TRBV6-1, the J call TRBJ2-3; TRBD2 aligns across 8 bases. The junction had 1 base not matched to a gene; V was cut back by 2 bases and J by 0 bases. Germline-derived CDR1 and CDR2 are MNHNS and SASEGT. The CDR3 sequence is 15 residues long. CDR3 coding DNA: TGTGCCAGCAGTGAACGGACTAGCAGCACAGATACGCAGTATTTT. This translates into CASSERTSSTDTQYF.

V and J are TRBV4-1 and TRBJ2-5; TRBD2 is a possible D gene (6 bases). Trimming took 11 bases from V and 8 from J, leaving 27 bases between them. CDR3 length equals 15 residues. Germline lookup yields CDR1 MGHRA and CDR2 YSYEKL. CDR3: CAGHWPSTRRCTQYF. The CDR3 DNA reads as TGCGCCGGCCACTGGCCTTCGACTAGAAGATGTACCCAGTACTTC.

This clone was observed a handful of times. This specimen includes other DNA sequences encoding the same CDR3. The J gene is TRBJ1-1, the V gene TRBV25-1; TRBD1 might be the D (6 bases). Trimming removed 6 bases at V and 2 bases at J, with 7 bases between. Per the germline V gene, CDR1 is MGHDK and CDR2 is SYGVNS. The CDR3 length is 12 residues. CDR3 residues: CASSRGNTEAFF. CDR3 bases: TGTGCCAGCAGCAGGGGAAACACTGAAGCTTTCTTT.

The chain combines TRBV7-9 with TRBJ2-1; 9 bases are a match to TRBD2. The CDR3 spans 17 residues. Looked up from germline, CDR1 is SEHNR and CDR2 is FQNEAQ (reference sequence). J gave up 7 bases and V 3 bases, and 13 bases lay outside the gene matches. The CDR3 spells CASSFPEREVGENEQFF. The CDR3 DNA sequence: TGTGCCAGCAGCTTCCCTGAGCGGGAGGTTGGGGAGAATGAGCAGTTCTTC.

This rearrangement joins TRBV7-2 to TRBJ1-2, with D unresolved. The CDR3 covers 11 residues. The V end lost 2 bases, the J end lost 4 bases, and 2 bases lay between the germline ends. Germline assignment: CDR1 SGHTA and CDR2 FQGNSA. In nucleotides, the CDR3 is TGTGCCAGCAGCTTACGCTATGGCTACACCTTC. Translating it yields CASSLRYGYTF.

V gene TRBV11-2 combines with J gene TRBJ2-1, with TRBD2 identical over 8 bases. Trimming cost V 6 bases and J 9 bases; bases outside gene matches: 13. CDR1 SGHAT and CDR2 FQNNGV come from the germline V gene. The CDR3 sequence is 15 residues long. For the CDR3, the DNA is TGTGCCAGCAGTCTAGCCGGGGGGGCCGGTGTTGAGCAGTTCTTC. The encoded protein is CASSLAGGAGVEQFF.

This clone was counted between two and nine times. The chain couples TRBV4-1 to TRBJ1-5, with a possible D match to TRBD1 (6 bases). From germline, CDR1 is MGHRA and CDR2 YSYEKL. The CDR3 runs to 15 residues. Trimming removed 0 bases at V and 3 bases at J, with 9 bases between. The CDR3 bases are TGCGCCAGCAGCCAAGACGAGGGGGACAATCAGCCCCAGCATTTT. It is translated as CASSQDEGDNQPQHF.

The chain links TRBV7-2 to TRBJ2-7, with D hard to call. CDR3 length: 11 residues. The V end was cut by 1 base, the J end by 5 bases, with 3 bases between. CDR1 and CDR2 from the germline V gene are SGHTA and FQGNSA. The CDR3 sequence: CASSLVNEQYF. DNA of the CDR3: TGTGCCAGCAGCTTAGTTAACGAGCAGTACTTC. Complete variable domain (other parts from reference TRBV7-2 and TRBJ2-7): GAGVSQSPSNKVTEKGKDVELRCDPISGHTALYWYRQSLGQGLEFLIYFQGNSAPDKSGLPSDRFSAERTGGSVSTLTIQRTQQEDSAVYLCASSLVNEQYFGPGTRLTVT.

The chain carries TRBV11-2 and TRBJ2-5; unclear D gene. CDR1 SGHAT and CDR2 FQNNGV come from the germline V gene. This CDR3 contains 13 residues. The germline V and J ends were trimmed by 0 bases and 1 base, with 3 bases remaining between them. CDR3 region: CASSLEAQETQYF. The CDR3, as DNA: TGTGCCAGCAGCTTAGAAGCCCAAGAGACCCAGTACTTC. The complete variable domain, with remaining parts taken from reference TRBV11-2 and TRBJ2-5, reads EAGVAQSPRYKIIEKRQSVAFWCNPISGHATLYWYQQILGQGPKLLIQFQNNGVVDDSQLPKDRFSAERLKGVDSTLKIQPAKLEDSAVYLCASSLEAQETQYFGPGTRLLVL.

This clone has a count of ten or more. This sequence joins TRBV7-9 and TRBJ2-7; 11 bases match TRBD1. Germline V CDR1 and CDR2: SEHNR, FQNEAQ (reference sequence). This CDR3 region has 14 residues. V lost 5 bases and J lost 4; bases outside the gene matches: 4. The CDR3 DNA reads as TGTGCCAGCAGCACCTGGGACAGGGGGTACGAGCAGTACTTC. Its translation: CASSTWDRGYEQYF. Looking up the rest from reference TRBV7-9 and TRBJ2-7 gives the full variable domain: DTGVSQNPRHKITKRGQNVTFRCDPISEHNRLYWYRQTLGQGPEFLTYFQNEAQLEKSRLLSDRFSAERPKGSFSTLEIQRTEQGDSAMYLCASSTWDRGYEQYFGPGTRLTVT.

The chain joins TRBV30 to TRBJ1-1; 8 bases line up with TRBD1. This CDR3 has 15 amino acids. Germline CDR1 GTSNPN, CDR2 SVGIG (reference sequence). With 1 base clipped from V and 5 bases from J, the junction kept 9 bases outside the gene matches. The DNA for the CDR3 is TGTGCCTGGAGTGCCCCGGACAGGGTCGGAACTGAAGCTTTCTTT. It encodes CAWSAPDRVGTEAFF.

This chain links TRBV5-6 with TRBJ1-2; possible D gene TRBD1, 6 bases. The CDR3 is made up of 13 amino acids. Deletions cut 4 bases from V and 8 bases from J, with 15 bases between. The germline CDR1 and CDR2 sequences are SGHDT and YYEEEE. CDR3 bases: TGTGCCAGCAGCCAAGGACAGACTATCGGCTACACCTTC. Amino acids: CASSQGQTIGYTF.

The chain has TRBV2 and TRBJ2-5; a possible D gene is TRBD2 (6 bases). Germline lookup yields CDR1 SNHLY and CDR2 FYNNEI. V was clipped by 7 bases and J by 1 base, with 13 bases between them. This CDR3 has 14 residues. This chain's CDR3 is CASTPWRGQETQYF. The CDR3 DNA follows: TGTGCCAGCACCCCTTGGCGGGGCCAAGAGACCCAGTACTTC.

The chain couples TRBV4-1 to TRBJ2-5, with D possibly matching TRBD1 (7 bases). Germline loops: CDR1 MGHRA, CDR2 YSYEKL. The CDR3 covers 15 residues. The V and J ends lost 2 bases and 4 bases respectively, with 14 bases between them. The DNA for the CDR3 is TGCGCCAGCAGCCAATCGACAGGGACTGGAGAGACCCAGTACTTC. This gives the protein CASSQSTGTGETQYF.